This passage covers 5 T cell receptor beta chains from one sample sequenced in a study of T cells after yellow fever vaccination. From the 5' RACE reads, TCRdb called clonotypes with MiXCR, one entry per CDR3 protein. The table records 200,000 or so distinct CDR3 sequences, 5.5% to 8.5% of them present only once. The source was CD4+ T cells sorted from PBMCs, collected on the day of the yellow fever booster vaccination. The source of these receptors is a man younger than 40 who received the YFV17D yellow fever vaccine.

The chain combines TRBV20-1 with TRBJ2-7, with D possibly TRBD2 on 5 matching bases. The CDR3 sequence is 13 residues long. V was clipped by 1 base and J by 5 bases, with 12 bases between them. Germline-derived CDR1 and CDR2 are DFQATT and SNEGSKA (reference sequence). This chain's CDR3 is CSARVLDSHEQYF. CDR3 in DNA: TGCAGTGCTAGAGTATTGGACTCTCACGAGCAGTACTTC.

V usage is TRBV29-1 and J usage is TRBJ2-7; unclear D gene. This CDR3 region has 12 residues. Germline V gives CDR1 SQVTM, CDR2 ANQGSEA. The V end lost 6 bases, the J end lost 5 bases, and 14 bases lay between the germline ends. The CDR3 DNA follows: TGCAGCGTCGCCGCAATCTCTGACGAGCAGTACTTC. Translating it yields CSVAAISDEQYF.

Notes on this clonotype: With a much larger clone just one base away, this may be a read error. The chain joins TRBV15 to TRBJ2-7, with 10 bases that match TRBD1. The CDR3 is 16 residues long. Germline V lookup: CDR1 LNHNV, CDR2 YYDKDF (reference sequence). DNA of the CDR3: TGTGCCGCCAGCAGAGATCGGACAGGGGGCTCCTACGAGCAGTACTTC. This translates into CAASRDRTGGSYEQYF.

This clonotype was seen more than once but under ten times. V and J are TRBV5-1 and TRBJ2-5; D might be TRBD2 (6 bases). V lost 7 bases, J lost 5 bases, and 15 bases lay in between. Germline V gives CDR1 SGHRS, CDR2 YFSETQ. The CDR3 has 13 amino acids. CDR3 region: CASLKRRGETQYF. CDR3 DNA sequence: TGCGCCAGCCTTAAGCGGAGGGGTGAGACCCAGTACTTC.

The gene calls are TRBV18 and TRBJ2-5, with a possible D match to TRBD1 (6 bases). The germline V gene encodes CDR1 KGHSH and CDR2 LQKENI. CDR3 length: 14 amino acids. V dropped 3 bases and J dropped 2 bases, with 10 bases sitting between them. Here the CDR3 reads CASSPATGQETQYF. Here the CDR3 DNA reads TGTGCCAGCTCACCTGCGACAGGTCAAGAGACCCAGTACTTC.